Below are 16 T cell receptor beta chains sequenced from a single sample in a study of blood T cells in healthy people across ages. A second PCR of about 6 to 12 cycles used a sample-barcoded 5' primer and a J-beta primer mix. Using its own MiXCR run on the 5' RACE reads, TCRdb lists one record per CDR3 protein. The sample carries 550,000 to 600,000 distinct CDR3 sequences, 25% to 30% recorded once. Sequencing was performed on blood. These receptors were collected from an older woman in good health.

This sequence joins TRBV3-1 and TRBJ1-1; D not certain. The germline gives CDR1 LGHDT, CDR2 YNNKEL (reference sequence). Deletions cut 4 bases from V and 1 base from J, with 16 bases between. The CDR3 spans 16 residues. This CDR3 is CASSPLMKERNTEAFF. DNA of the CDR3: TGTGCCAGCAGCCCCCTAATGAAGGAAAGGAACACTGAAGCTTTCTTT.

This clonotype was detected a few times. The rearrangement joins TRBV6-5 to TRBJ2-1; no firm D call. Trimming pared 8 bases from V and 1 base from J, leaving 12 bases between. The CDR3 runs to 14 residues. CDR1 is MNHEY, CDR2 SVGAGI, per germline. CDR3 coding DNA: TGTGCCAGCTCCCGAAGGGTGTCCTACAATGAGCAGTTCTTC. This sequence encodes CASSRRVSYNEQFF.

This chain connects TRBV7-9 to TRBJ2-7; D may be TRBD1 (5 bases). Germline loops: CDR1 SEHNR, CDR2 FQNEAQ (reference sequence). Trimming removed 3 bases at V and 5 bases at J, with 14 bases between. The CDR3 totals 14 residues. The CDR3 reads CASSLLAGPNEQYF. The CDR3 nucleotides read TGTGCCAGCAGCTTGTTGGCAGGGCCGAACGAGCAGTACTTC.

The chain joins TRBV20-1 to TRBJ1-5, with TRBD1 as a possible D gene (5 bases). Germline values: CDR1 DFQATT, CDR2 SNEGSKA (reference sequence). Between the trimmed V and J ends, which lost 6 bases and 0 bases, there was a span of 15 bases. The CDR3 sequence is 15 residues long. The CDR3 protein is CSAEEGVYSNQPQHF. The CDR3 DNA sequence: TGCAGTGCGGAAGAAGGGGTCTATAGCAATCAGCCCCAGCATTTT.

This clonotype was counted ten times or more. A much larger clone differs by one base, so this may be a read error. The rearrangement joins TRBV7-2 to TRBJ2-5; D is perhaps TRBD1 (6 bases). The CDR3 sequence is 15 residues long. Trimming left V 2 bases short and J 2 bases short, with 12 bases between. In germline, CDR1 is SGHTA, CDR2 FQGNSA. This CDR3 reads CASSLMLRGQETQYF. The CDR3, as DNA: TGTGCCAGCAGCTTAATGTTGAGGGGGCAAGAGACCCAGTACTTC.

In its sample, this clonotype was seen a few times. Its ends do not fully match the called genes, so a read error is possible. The chain joins TRBV5-1 to TRBJ2-1, with 14 positions matching TRBD2. Germline V gene lookup returns CDR1 SGHRS and CDR2 YFSETQ. CDR3 length: 15 amino acids. In DNA, the CDR3 is TGCGCCAGCAGCTGGGGACTAGCGGGGGACAATGGGCAGTTCTTC. Encoded protein: CASSWGLAGDNGQFF.

Here the CDR3 DNA reads TGCAGTGCTAGGAAGGGGGTGAGCACTGAAGCTTTCTTT. Amino acid sequence: CSARKGVSTEAFF. This chain uses TRBV20-1 with TRBJ1-1; tentative D call: TRBD1 (6 bases). CDR3 length: 13 amino acids. The V and J ends lost 3 bases and 4 bases respectively, with 12 bases between them. CDR1 is DFQATT and CDR2 is SNEGSKA in the germline V gene (reference sequence).

This clonotype appeared a few times. The V gene is TRBV7-9, the J gene TRBJ1-1; 11 bases agree with TRBD1. Trimming removed 5 bases from V and 4 bases from J; junction bases left unmatched: 6. Germline values: CDR1 SEHNR, CDR2 FQNEAQ (reference sequence). This CDR3 has 15 amino acids. Here the CDR3 reads CASSPGTGGGTEAFF. The CDR3 DNA follows: TGTGCCAGCAGCCCAGGGACAGGGGGAGGCACTGAAGCTTTCTTT.

This clonotype has only a few counts. The J gene is TRBJ1-4, the V gene TRBV27; no firm D call. The CDR3 has 16 amino acids. The V end was cut by 3 bases, the J end by 7 bases, with 18 bases between. Germline-derived CDR1 and CDR2 are MNHEY and SMNVEV (reference sequence). The CDR3: CASSFPDTDLSEKLFF. DNA of the CDR3: TGTGCCAGCAGTTTCCCTGACACGGACCTGAGTGAAAAACTGTTTTTT.

The rearrangement joins TRBV20-1 to TRBJ2-3, with TRBD2 as a possible D gene (7 bases). Germline V gene sequence: CDR1 DFQATT, CDR2 SNEGSKA (reference sequence). CDR3 length: 15 residues. The ends were cut back, 5 bases at V and 5 bases at J, with 20 bases in the middle. Here the CDR3 reads CSAWGGGGAQDTQYF. The CDR3 bases are TGCAGTGCTTGGGGAGGGGGTGGGGCCCAAGATACGCAGTATTTT.

The J gene is TRBJ2-5, the V gene TRBV6-5; the D is unclear. Trimming stripped 2 bases from V and 5 bases from J, with 6 bases between. The CDR3 has 12 residues. CDR1 is MNHEY and CDR2 is SVGAGI in the germline V gene. The CDR3 coding sequence is TGTGCCAGCAGTTACGATTTCGAGACCCAGTACTTC. This encodes CASSYDFETQYF.

This clonotype was observed a handful of times. At one of its ends the junction is not consistent with the germline gene, which may arise from a read error. This chain joins TRBV12-3 or TRBV12-4 and TRBJ1-4, with unresolved D. This CDR3 region has 13 residues. The CDR3 DNA follows: TGTGCCAGCAGTTTAAACCTCAATGAAAAGCTGTTTTTT. Amino acid sequence: CASSLNLNEKLFF.

V usage is TRBV7-2 and J usage is TRBJ2-1, with 7 nucleotides matching TRBD1. V shed 5 bases, J shed 8 bases, and the junction held 9 bases outside the gene matches. Germline V gene data show CDR1 as SGHTA and CDR2 as FQGNSA. The CDR3 totals 14 residues. The CDR3 sequence is CASSGGQAWDEQFF. The CDR3 nucleotides read TGTGCCAGCAGCGGCGGACAGGCCTGGGATGAGCAGTTCTTC.

The rearrangement uses TRBV4-3 and TRBJ2-1; 10 bases are a match to TRBD1. The CDR3 consists of 14 residues. Germline loops: CDR1 LGHNA, CDR2 YSLEER. V shed 3 bases and J 7 bases; nucleotides not matched to a gene: 3. The CDR3 spells CASSHGTGENEQFF. CDR3 nucleotide sequence: TGCGCCAGCAGCCATGGGACAGGGGAAAATGAGCAGTTCTTC.

This clonotype came up a few times. This chain links TRBV20-1 with TRBJ2-3; no reliable D call. CDR3 size: 12 residues. V lost 3 bases and J lost 11, with 15 bases in between. The germline CDR1 and CDR2 sequences are DFQATT and SNEGSKA (reference sequence). The CDR3 protein is CSARSTERGQYF. The CDR3 DNA reads as TGCAGTGCTAGGAGCACTGAACGAGGGCAGTATTTT.

The CDR3 reads CAGSRGFQGEQYF. Here the CDR3 DNA reads TGTGCCGGATCTAGGGGGTTCCAGGGAGAGCAGTACTTC. This sequence joins TRBV30 and TRBJ2-7; tentative D call: TRBD1 (6 bases). The CDR3 contains 13 residues. Germline CDR1 and CDR2: GTSNPN and SVGIG (reference sequence). V shed 8 bases and J shed 7 bases, with 21 bases lying between them.